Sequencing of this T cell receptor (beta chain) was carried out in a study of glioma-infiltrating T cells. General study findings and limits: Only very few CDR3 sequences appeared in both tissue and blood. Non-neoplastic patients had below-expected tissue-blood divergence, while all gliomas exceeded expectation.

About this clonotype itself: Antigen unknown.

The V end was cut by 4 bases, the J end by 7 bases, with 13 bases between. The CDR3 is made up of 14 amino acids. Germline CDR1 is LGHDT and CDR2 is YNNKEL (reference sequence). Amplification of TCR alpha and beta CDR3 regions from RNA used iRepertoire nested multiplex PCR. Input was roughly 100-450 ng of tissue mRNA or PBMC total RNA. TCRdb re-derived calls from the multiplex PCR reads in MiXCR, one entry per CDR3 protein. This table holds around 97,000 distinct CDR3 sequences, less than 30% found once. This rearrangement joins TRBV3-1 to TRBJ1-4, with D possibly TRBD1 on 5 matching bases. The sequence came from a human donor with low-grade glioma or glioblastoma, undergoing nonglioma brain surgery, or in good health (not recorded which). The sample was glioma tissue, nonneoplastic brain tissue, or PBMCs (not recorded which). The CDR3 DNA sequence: TGTGCCAGCAGCCGTCGACAGAGTGGTGAAAAACTGTTTTTT. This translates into CASSRRQSGEKLFF. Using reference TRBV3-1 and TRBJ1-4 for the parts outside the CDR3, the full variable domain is DTAVSQTPKYLVTQMGNDKSIKCEQNLGHDTMYWYKQDSKKFLKIMFSYNNKELIINETVPNRFSPKSPDKAHLNLHINSLELGDSAVYFCASSRRQSGEKLFFGSGTQLSVL.